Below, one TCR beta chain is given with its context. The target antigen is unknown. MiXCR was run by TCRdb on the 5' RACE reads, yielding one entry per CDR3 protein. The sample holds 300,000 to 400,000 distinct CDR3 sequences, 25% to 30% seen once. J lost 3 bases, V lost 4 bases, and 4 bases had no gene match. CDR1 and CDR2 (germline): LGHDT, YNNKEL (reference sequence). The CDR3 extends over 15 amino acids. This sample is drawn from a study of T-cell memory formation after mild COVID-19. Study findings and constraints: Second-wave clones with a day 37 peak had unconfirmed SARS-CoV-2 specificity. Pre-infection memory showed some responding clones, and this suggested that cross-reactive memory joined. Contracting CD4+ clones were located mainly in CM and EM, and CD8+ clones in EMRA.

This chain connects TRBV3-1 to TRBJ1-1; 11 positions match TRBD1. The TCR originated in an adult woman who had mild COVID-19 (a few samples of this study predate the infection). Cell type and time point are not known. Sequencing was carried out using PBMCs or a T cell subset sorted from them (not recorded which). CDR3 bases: TGTGCCAGCAGCCGGGACAGGGGGATGGACACTGAAGCTTTCTTT. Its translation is CASSRDRGMDTEAFF.